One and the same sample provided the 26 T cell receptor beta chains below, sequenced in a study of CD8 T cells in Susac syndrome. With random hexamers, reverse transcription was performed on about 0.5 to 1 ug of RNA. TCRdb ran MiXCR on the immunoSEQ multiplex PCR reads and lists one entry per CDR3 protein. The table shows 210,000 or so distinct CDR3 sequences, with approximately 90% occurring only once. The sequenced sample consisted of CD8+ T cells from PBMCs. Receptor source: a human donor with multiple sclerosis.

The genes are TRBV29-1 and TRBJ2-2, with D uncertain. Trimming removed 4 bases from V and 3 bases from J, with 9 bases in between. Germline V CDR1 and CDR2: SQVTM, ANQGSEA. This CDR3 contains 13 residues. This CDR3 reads CSVGGTDTGELFF. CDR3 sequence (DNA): TGCAGCGTTGGAGGCACCGACACCGGGGAGCTGTTTTTT.

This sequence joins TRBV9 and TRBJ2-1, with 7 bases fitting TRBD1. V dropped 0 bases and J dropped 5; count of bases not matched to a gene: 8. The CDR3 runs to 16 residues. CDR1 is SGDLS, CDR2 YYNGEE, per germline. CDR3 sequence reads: CASSVDRGPINNEQFF. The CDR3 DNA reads TGTGCCAGCAGCGTAGATAGGGGGCCGATCAACAATGAGCAGTTCTTC.

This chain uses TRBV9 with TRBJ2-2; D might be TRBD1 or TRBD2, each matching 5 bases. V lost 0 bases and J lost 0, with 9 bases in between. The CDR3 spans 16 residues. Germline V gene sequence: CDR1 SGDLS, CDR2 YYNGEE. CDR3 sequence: CASSVDSGPNTGELFF. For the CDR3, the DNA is TGTGCCAGCAGCGTAGATTCGGGGCCGAACACCGGGGAGCTGTTTTTT.

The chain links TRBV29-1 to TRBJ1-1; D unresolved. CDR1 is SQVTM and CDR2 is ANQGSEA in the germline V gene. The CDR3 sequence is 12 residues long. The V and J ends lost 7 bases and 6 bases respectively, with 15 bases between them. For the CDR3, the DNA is TGCAGCGCCCTGGGTGGGAGGGCTGAAGCTTTCTTT. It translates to CSALGGRAEAFF.

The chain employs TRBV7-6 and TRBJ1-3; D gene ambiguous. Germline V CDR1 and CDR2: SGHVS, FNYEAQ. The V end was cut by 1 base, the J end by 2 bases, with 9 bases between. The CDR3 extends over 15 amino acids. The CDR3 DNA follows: TGTGCCAGCAGCTTAGAGCGAGTTCCTGGAAACACCATATATTTT. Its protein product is CASSLERVPGNTIYF.

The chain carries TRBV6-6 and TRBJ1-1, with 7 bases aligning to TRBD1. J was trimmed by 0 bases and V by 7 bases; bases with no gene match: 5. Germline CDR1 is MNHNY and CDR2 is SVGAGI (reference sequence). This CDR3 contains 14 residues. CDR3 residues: CASIRQGVNTEAFF. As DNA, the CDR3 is TGTGCCAGCATCCGACAGGGAGTGAACACTGAAGCTTTCTTT.

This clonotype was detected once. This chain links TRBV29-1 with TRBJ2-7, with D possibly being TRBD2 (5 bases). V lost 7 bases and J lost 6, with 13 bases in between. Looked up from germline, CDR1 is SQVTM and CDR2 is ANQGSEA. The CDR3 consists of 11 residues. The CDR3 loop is CSAGNPVEQYF. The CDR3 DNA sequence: TGCAGCGCCGGGAATCCGGTCGAGCAGTACTTC.

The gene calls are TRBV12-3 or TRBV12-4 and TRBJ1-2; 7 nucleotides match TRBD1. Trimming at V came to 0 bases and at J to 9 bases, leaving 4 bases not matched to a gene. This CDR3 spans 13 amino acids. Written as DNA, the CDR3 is TGTGCCAGCAGTTTAGCCGCAGGGGGTAGCTACACCTTC. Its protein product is CASSLAAGGSYTF.

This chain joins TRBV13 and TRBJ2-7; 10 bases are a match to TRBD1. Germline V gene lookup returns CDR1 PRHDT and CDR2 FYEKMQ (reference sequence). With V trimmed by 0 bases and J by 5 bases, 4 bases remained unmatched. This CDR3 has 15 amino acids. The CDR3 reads CASSLGVTGGHEQYF. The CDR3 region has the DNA TGTGCCAGCAGCTTAGGCGTGACAGGGGGCCACGAGCAGTACTTC.

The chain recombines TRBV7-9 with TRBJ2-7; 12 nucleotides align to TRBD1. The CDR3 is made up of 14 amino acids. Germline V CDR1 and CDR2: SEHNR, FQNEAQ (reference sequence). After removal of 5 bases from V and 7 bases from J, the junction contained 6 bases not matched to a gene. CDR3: CASSHRDRGREQYF. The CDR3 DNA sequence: TGTGCCAGCAGCCACCGGGACAGGGGGCGAGAGCAGTACTTC.

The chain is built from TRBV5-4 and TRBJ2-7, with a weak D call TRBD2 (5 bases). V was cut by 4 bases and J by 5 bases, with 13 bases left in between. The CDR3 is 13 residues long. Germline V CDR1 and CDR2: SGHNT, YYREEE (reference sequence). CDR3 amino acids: CASSPFGLDEQYF. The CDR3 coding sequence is TGTGCCAGCAGCCCATTCGGACTTGACGAGCAGTACTTC.

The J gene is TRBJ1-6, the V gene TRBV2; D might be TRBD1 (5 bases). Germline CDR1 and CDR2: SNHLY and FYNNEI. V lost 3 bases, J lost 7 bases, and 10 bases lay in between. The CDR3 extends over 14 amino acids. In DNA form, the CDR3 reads TGTGCCAGCAGTGATTCGGGACGGAATTCACCCCTCCACTTT. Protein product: CASSDSGRNSPLHF.

In nucleotides, the CDR3 is TGTGCCAGCGCCGAGCCCGGCACCGGGGAGCTGTTTTTT. It is translated as CASAEPGTGELFF. The V call is TRBV7-3, the J call TRBJ2-2; the D is unclear. This CDR3 region has 13 residues. V gave up 8 bases and J gave up 4 bases, with 11 bases separating them. Germline CDR1 SGHTA, CDR2 FQGTGA.

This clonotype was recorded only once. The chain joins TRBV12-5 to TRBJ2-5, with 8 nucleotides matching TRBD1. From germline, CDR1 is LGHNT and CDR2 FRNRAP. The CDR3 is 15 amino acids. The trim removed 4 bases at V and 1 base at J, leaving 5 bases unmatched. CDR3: CASGSFQGAQETQYF. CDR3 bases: TGTGCTAGTGGTTCCTTCCAGGGGGCCCAAGAGACCCAGTACTTC.

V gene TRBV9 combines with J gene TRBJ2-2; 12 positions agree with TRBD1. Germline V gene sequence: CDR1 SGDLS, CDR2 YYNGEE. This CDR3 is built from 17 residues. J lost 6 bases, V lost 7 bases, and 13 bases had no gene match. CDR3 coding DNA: TGTGCCAGCGGAACGAAATCCGGGACAGGGGGCTCCGGGGAGCTGTTTTTT. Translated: CASGTKSGTGGSGELFF.

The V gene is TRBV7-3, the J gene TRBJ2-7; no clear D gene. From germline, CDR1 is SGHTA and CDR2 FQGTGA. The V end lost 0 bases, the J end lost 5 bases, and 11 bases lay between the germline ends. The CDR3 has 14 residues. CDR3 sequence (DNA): TGTGCCAGCAGCTTAACGGGCTCCATGGACGAGCAGTACTTC. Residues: CASSLTGSMDEQYF.

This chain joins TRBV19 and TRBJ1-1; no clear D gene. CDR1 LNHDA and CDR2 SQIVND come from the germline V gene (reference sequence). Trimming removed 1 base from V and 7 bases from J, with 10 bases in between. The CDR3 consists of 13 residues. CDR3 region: CASSIARQSEAFF. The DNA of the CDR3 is TGTGCCAGTAGTATAGCGAGGCAGAGTGAAGCTTTCTTT.

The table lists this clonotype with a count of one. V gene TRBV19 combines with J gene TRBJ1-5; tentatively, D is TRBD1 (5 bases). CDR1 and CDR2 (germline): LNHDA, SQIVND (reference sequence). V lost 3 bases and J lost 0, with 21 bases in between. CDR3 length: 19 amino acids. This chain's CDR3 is CASSIGGLQGWNSNQPQHF. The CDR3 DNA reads TGTGCCAGTAGTATCGGCGGTCTCCAGGGTTGGAATAGCAATCAGCCCCAGCATTTT.

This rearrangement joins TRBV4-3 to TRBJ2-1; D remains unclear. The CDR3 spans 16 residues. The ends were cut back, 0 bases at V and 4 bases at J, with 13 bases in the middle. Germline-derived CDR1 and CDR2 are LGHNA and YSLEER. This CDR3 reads CASSQDPATGYNEQFF. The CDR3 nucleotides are TGCGCCAGCAGCCAAGATCCAGCTACGGGTTACAATGAGCAGTTCTTC.

In nucleotides, the CDR3 is TGTGCCAGCAGCGTGAGGGGACAGGGAGTAGGGGAGACCCAGTACTTC. This translates into CASSVRGQGVGETQYF. The genes are TRBV9 and TRBJ2-5, with 9 nucleotides matching TRBD1. Trimming cost V 2 bases and J 5 bases; bases outside gene matches: 10. The CDR3 length is 16 residues. From germline, CDR1 is SGDLS and CDR2 YYNGEE.

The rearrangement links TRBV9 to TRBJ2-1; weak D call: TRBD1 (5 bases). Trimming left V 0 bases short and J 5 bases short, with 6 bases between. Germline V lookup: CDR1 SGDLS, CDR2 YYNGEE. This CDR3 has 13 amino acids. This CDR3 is CASSVGQNNEQFF. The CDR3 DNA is TGTGCCAGCAGCGTAGGACAGAACAATGAGCAGTTCTTC. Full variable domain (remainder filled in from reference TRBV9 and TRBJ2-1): DSGVTQTPKHLITATGQRVTLRCSPRSGDLSVYWYQQSLDQGLQFLIQYYNGEERAKGNILERFSAQQFPDLHSELNLSSLELGDSALYFCASSVGQNNEQFFGPGTRLTVL.

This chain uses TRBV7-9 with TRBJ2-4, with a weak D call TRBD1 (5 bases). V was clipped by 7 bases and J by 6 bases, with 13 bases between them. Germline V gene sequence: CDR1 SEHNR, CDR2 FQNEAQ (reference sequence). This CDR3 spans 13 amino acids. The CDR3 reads CASNPGQGNIQYF. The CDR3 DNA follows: TGTGCCAGCAACCCTGGTCAGGGAAACATTCAGTACTTC.

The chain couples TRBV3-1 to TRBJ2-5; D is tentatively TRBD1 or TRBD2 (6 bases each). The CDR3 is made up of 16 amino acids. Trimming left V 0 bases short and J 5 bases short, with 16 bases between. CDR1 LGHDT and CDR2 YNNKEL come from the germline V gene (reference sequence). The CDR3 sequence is CASSQEEVEGVETQYF. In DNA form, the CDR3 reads TGTGCCAGCAGCCAAGAAGAGGTGGAGGGGGTGGAGACCCAGTACTTC.

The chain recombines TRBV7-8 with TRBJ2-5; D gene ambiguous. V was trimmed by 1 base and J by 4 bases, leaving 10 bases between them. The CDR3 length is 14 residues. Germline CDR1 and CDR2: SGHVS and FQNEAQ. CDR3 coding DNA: TGTGCCAGCAGCTTAGGTGTGGCAGCAGAGACCCAGTACTTC. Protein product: CASSLGVAAETQYF.

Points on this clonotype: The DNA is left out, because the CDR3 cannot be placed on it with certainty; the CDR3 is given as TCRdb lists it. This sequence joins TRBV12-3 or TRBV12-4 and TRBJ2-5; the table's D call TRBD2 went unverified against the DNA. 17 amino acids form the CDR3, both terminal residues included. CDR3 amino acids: CASSSSTSGKRGETQYF.

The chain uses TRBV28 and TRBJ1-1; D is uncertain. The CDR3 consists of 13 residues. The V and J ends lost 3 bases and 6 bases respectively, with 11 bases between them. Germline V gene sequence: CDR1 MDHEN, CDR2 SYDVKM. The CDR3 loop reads CASSLWSVPEAFF. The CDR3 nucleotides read TGTGCCAGCAGTTTGTGGAGCGTCCCTGAAGCTTTCTTT.